This T cell receptor beta chain was captured in a study of blood T cell repertoires in COVID-19. The wider study: The United States, Italy and Spain were the sources of the acute and convalescent COVID-19 samples. T cells, B-cell-depleted T cells, or PBMCs supplied cDNA or gDNA.

In germline, CDR1 is MNHEY, CDR2 SVGEGT. The V and J ends lost 2 bases and 1 base, in that order; junction bases with no gene match: 13. This CDR3 is 20 amino acids long. Original methodology: Amplified reference gene primers provided the basis for estimating nucleated cell counts. Sequencing was performed with immunoSEQ multiplex PCR; in TCRdb, only in-frame clones are kept and a portion is missing. The V and J calls and clone size were taken over from that table, and D and trimming were inferred from the DNA. The data show about 99,000 clones, about 83% seen once. Sequencing was done on a sample of peripheral blood. The chain links TRBV6-2 or TRBV6-3 to TRBJ2-3, with 12 bases aligning to TRBD2. The TCR comes from a man in his 70s with active or convalescent COVID-19. The CDR3 coding sequence is TGTGCCAGCAGTTACGGCAGGACTAGCGGGGACCGATTGGGCACAGATACGCAGTATTTT. This gives the protein CASSYGRTSGDRLGTDTQYF.